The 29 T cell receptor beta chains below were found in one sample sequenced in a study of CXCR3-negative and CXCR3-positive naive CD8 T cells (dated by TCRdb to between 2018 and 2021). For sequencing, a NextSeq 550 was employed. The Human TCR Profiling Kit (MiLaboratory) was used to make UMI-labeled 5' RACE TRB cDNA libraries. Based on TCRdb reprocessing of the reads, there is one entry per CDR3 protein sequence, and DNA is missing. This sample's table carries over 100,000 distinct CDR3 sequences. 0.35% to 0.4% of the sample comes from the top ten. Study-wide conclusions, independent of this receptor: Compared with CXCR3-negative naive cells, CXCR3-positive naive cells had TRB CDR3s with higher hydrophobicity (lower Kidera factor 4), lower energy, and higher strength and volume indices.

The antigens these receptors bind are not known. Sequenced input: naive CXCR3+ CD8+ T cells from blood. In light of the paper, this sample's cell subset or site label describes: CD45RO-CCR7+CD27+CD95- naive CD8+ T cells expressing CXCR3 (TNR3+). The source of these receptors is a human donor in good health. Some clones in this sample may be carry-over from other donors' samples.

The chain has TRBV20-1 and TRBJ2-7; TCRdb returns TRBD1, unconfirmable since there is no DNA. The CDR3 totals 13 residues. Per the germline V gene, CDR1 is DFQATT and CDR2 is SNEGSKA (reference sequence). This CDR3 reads CSARDPERGRVYF.

The CDR3 region is CASSPPREGALAFF. V gene TRBV9 combines with J gene TRBJ1-1; TCRdb designates TRBD1, a call that cannot be tested without DNA. This CDR3 comprises 14 residues. Germline CDR1 reads SGDLS; CDR2 reads YYNGEE.

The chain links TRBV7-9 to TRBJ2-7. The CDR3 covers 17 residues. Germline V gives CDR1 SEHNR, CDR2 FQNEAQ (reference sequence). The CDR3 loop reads CASSLVWSTEYVGEQYF.

This CDR3 is CSARGLPGELFF. The chain links TRBV20-1 to TRBJ2-2; TCRdb reports TRBD2, a call that lacks DNA to check it against. The CDR3 is made up of 12 amino acids. The V gene's germline CDR1 is DFQATT and CDR2 SNEGSKA (reference sequence).

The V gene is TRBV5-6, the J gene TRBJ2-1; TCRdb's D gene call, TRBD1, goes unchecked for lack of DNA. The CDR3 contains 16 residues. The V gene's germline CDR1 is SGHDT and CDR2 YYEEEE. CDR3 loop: CASSGPGGFPYNEQFF.

The CDR3: CATSDIPTLRGSVGNEQFF. The V and J genes are TRBV24-1 and TRBJ2-1; TCRdb outputs TRBD1, but without DNA this stays unchecked. The CDR3 loop spans 19 amino acids. Germline CDR1 reads KGHDR; CDR2 reads SFDVKD.

The CDR3 sequence is CSAEGRELGYEQYF. The rearrangement joins TRBV20-1 to TRBJ2-7; TCRdb proposes TRBD1, but this gene call is untestable without DNA. The CDR3 spans 14 residues. CDR1 DFQATT and CDR2 SNEGSKA come from the germline V gene (reference sequence).

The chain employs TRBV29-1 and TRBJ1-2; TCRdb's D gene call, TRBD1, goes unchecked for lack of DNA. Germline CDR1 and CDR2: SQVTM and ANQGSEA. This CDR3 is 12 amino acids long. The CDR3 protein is CSVGQEAYGYTF. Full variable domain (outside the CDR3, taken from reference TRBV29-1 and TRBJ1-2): SAVISQKPSRDICQRGTSLTIQCQVDSQVTMMFWYRQQPGQSLTLIATANQGSEATYESGFVIDKFPISRPNLTFSTLTVSNMSPEDSSIYLCSVGQEAYGYTFGSGTRLTVV.

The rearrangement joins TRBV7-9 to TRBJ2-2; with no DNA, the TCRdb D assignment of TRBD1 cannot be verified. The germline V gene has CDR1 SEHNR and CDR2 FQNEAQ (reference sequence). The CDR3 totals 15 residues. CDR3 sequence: CASSSRDTDTGELFF. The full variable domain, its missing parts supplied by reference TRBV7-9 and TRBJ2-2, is DTGVSQNPRHKITKRGQNVTFRCDPISEHNRLYWYRQTLGQGPEFLTYFQNEAQLEKSRLLSDRFSAERPKGSFSTLEIQRTEQGDSAMYLCASSSRDTDTGELFFGEGSRLTVL.

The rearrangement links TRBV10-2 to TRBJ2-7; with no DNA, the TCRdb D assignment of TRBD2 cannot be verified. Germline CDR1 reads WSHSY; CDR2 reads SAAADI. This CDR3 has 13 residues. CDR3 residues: CASKEREGYEQYF.

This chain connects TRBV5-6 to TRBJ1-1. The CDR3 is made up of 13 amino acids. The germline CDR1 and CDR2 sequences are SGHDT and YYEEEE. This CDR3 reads CASSLEQNTEAFF.

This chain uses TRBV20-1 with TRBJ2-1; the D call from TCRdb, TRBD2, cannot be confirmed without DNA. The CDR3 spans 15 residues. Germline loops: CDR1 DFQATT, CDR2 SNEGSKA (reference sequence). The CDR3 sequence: CSARDPASSYNEQFF.

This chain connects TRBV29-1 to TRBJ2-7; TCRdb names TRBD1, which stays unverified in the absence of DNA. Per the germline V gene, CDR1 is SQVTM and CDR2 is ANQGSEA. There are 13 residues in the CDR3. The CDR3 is CSVPGQGPYEQYF.

The chain's CDR3 is CSVDEGQGNDGYTF. The chain has TRBV29-1 and TRBJ1-2; the D call from TCRdb, TRBD1, cannot be confirmed without DNA. The length of the CDR3 is 14 residues. Germline loops: CDR1 SQVTM, CDR2 ANQGSEA.

This CDR3 is CASGSSANYNEQFF. The chain uses TRBV7-9 and TRBJ2-1; TCRdb's D call of TRBD2 is untestable without DNA. Germline V gene sequence: CDR1 SEHNR, CDR2 FQNEAQ (reference sequence). The CDR3 consists of 14 residues. The full variable domain, rest sourced from reference TRBV7-9 and TRBJ2-1, is DTGVSQNPRHKITKRGQNVTFRCDPISEHNRLYWYRQTLGQGPEFLTYFQNEAQLEKSRLLSDRFSAERPKGSFSTLEIQRTEQGDSAMYLCASGSSANYNEQFFGPGTRLTVL.

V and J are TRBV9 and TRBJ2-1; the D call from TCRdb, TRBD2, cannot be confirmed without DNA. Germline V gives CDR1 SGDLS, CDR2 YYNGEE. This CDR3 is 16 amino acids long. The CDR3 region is CASSGRDYSSYNEQFF.

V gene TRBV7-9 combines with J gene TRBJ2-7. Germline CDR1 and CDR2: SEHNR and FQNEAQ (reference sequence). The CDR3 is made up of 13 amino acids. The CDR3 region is CASSLALGDEQYF.

The CDR3 sequence: CASSLLAGGANEQFF. The V call is TRBV27, the J call TRBJ2-1; checking the TCRdb D call of TRBD2 is not possible without DNA. Germline V gene sequence: CDR1 MNHEY, CDR2 SMNVEV (reference sequence). There are 15 residues in the CDR3.

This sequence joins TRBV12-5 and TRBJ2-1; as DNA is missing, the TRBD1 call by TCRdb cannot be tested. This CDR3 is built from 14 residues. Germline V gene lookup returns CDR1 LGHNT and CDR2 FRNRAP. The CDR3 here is CASGSQDQAGEQFF.

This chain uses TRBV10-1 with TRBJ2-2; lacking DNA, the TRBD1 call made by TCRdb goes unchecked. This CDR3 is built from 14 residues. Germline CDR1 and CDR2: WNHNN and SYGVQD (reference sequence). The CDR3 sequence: CASSETGVPGELFF.

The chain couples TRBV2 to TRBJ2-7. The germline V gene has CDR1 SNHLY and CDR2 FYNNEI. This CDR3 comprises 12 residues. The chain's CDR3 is CASSAVRHEQYF.

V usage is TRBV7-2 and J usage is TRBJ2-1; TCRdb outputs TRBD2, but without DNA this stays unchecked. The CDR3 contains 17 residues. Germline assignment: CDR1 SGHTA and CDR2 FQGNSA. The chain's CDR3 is CASSLKAWGLDATEQFF.

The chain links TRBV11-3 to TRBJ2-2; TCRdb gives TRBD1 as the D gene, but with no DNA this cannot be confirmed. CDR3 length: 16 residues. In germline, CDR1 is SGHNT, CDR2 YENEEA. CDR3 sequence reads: CASSLQGTEDAGELFF.

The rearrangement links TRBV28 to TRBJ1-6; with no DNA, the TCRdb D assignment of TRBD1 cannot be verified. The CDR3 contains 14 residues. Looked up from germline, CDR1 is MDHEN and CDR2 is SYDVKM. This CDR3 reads CASSFGTDNSPLHF. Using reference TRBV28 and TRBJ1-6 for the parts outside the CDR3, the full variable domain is DVKVTQSSRYLVKRTGEKVFLECVQDMDHENMFWYRQDPGLGLRLIYFSYDVKMKEKGDIPEGYSVSREKKERFSLILESASTNQTSMYLCASSFGTDNSPLHFGNGTRLTVT.

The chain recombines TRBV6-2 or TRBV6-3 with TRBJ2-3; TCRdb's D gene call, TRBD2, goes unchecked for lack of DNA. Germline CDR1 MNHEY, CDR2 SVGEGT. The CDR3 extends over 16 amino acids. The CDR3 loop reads CASSFGLAGPADTQYF.

The CDR3 protein is CASSYGTFGVDTQYF. The chain is built from TRBV6-2 or TRBV6-3 and TRBJ2-3; TCRdb selects TRBD1, and the lack of DNA leaves this call unchecked. CDR3 length: 15 amino acids. Germline V gene sequence: CDR1 MNHEY, CDR2 SVGEGT.

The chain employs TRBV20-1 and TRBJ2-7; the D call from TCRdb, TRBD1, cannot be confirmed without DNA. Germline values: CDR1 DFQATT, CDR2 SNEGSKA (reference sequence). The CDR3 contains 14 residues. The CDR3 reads CSARRDRGPYEQYF.

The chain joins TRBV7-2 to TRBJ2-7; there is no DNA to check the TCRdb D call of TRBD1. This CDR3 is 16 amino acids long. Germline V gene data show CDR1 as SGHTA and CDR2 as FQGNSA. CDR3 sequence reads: CASSVTGPLYSYEQYF.

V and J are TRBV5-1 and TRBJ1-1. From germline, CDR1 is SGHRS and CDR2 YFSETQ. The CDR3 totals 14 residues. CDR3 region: CASSLAGLDTEAFF.